Presented here are 32 T cell receptor beta chains from one specimen sequenced in a study of blood T cells in healthy people across ages. Primed by a sample-barcoded 5' primer and a J-beta primer mix, a second PCR proceeded for about 7 to 11 cycles. TCRdb re-analysed the 5' RACE reads in MiXCR, keeping a single row per CDR3 protein. The sample shows roughly 800,000 distinct CDR3 sequences, just under 25% of them seen only once. These data also featured in a second study, about T cells of mothers and their children.

The specimen was blood. These TCRs come from a boy aged 5 to 17 in good health.

The rearrangement uses TRBV7-8 and TRBJ2-6, with D perhaps being TRBD1 or TRBD2 (6 bases each). With 7 bases removed from V and 2 bases from J, the gap between germline ends came to 12 bases. Per germline, CDR1 SGHVS and CDR2 FQNEAQ. This CDR3 is built from 15 residues. CDR3 region: CASTKRGAGANVLTF. CDR3 nucleotide sequence: TGTGCCAGCACCAAGAGGGGGGCTGGGGCCAACGTCCTGACTTTC.

The sample holds many counts of this clonotype. CDR3 residues: CASSPRAGGDNEQFF. CDR3 DNA: TGTGCCAGCAGCCCCCGAGCGGGAGGGGACAATGAGCAGTTCTTC. This chain joins TRBV7-9 and TRBJ2-1, with TRBD2 matching 10 bases. V was clipped by 5 bases and J by 5 bases; unmatched bases: 6. Germline lookup yields CDR1 SEHNR and CDR2 FQNEAQ (reference sequence). This CDR3 has 15 amino acids.

This clonotype was seen a handful of times. The junction departs from germline at one end; a sequencing error may be responsible. The J gene is TRBJ2-5, the V gene TRBV20-1, with 9 positions matching TRBD2. The V gene's germline CDR1 is DFQATT and CDR2 SNEGSKA (reference sequence). The CDR3 spans 13 residues. The CDR3 reads CSARIISGGLEFF. Written as DNA, the CDR3 is TGCAGTGCTAGGATTATTAGCGGGGGTCTCGAGTTCTTC.

The CDR3 sequence: CATSDFGGEKLFF. The CDR3 nucleotides are TGTGCCACCAGTGATTTTGGGGGTGAAAAACTGTTTTTT. The chain recombines TRBV24-1 with TRBJ1-4, with D perhaps TRBD1 (5 bases). The germline V and J ends were trimmed by 1 base and 7 bases, with 6 bases remaining between them. CDR3 length: 13 residues. Germline CDR1 reads KGHDR; CDR2 reads SFDVKD.

This clonotype was counted at least ten times. The chain links TRBV12-3 or TRBV12-4 to TRBJ2-1; D may be TRBD2 (6 bases). The CDR3 is 15 amino acids. V was clipped by 3 bases and J by 4 bases, with 13 bases between them. The CDR3 protein is CASSFRTGVYNEQFF. The CDR3 DNA reads TGTGCCAGCAGTTTCAGGACGGGAGTATACAATGAGCAGTTCTTC.

The V call is TRBV12-3 or TRBV12-4, the J call TRBJ2-5; D unresolved. The V gene lost 0 bases and the J gene lost 5 bases, with 13 bases spanning the gap. The CDR3 is 15 amino acids. Here the CDR3 DNA reads TGTGCCAGCAGTTTAGCCCGATCAGCTCGGGAGACCCAGTACTTC. This codes for CASSLARSARETQYF.

Here the CDR3 reads CASSPRAGGPYEQYF. CDR3 DNA: TGTGCCAGCAGCCCTAGAGCGGGAGGGCCCTACGAGCAGTACTTC. This rearrangement joins TRBV12-3 or TRBV12-4 to TRBJ2-5, with TRBD2 identical over 10 bases. The assigned J gene may be wrong: the sequence end matches TRBJ2-7 better. The CDR3 runs 15 residues.

The rearrangement uses TRBV4-1 and TRBJ2-1; possible D gene TRBD2, 7 bases. V lost 3 bases and J 15 bases, leaving 18 bases between the germline ends. Germline V lookup: CDR1 MGHRA, CDR2 YSYEKL. The CDR3 has 13 residues. CDR3 bases: TGCGCCAGCAGCCAGGCCCGGCGGGGGCCGATGTTCTTC. This translates into CASSQARRGPMFF.

This clonotype was counted a few times. The CDR3 DNA is TGTGCCAGCAGCGCGAGGGACAGACCCTACTCTGGGGCCAACGTCCTGACTTTC. Translated: CASSARDRPYSGANVLTF. This chain joins TRBV7-9 and TRBJ2-6; 7 bases map to TRBD1. V gave up 5 bases and J gave up 0 bases; unmatched junction bases: 10. Germline CDR1 and CDR2: SEHNR and FQNEAQ (reference sequence). The CDR3 contains 18 residues.

The chain carries TRBV6-6 and TRBJ1-2; D is unresolved. V lost 8 bases, J lost 4 bases, and 11 bases lay in between. Per the germline V gene, CDR1 is MNHNY and CDR2 is SVGAGI (reference sequence). The length of the CDR3 is 12 residues. The CDR3 DNA reads as TGTGCCAGCCTTGACACTATCTATGGCTACACCTTC. It yields the protein CASLDTIYGYTF.

V usage is TRBV6-5 and J usage is TRBJ2-4; D possibly corresponds to TRBD2 (5 bases). This CDR3 has 14 residues. Deletions cut 4 bases from V and 7 bases from J, with 14 bases between. Germline V gene lookup returns CDR1 MNHEY and CDR2 SVGAGI. As DNA, the CDR3 is TGTGCCAGCAGTTTGGGCGGGTGGATGAACATTCAGTACTTC. This sequence encodes CASSLGGWMNIQYF.

This clonotype was found a few times. The chain has TRBV9 and TRBJ2-7, with 9 bases aligning to TRBD2. Germline V CDR1 and CDR2: SGDLS, YYNGEE. CDR3 size: 14 residues. After removal of 3 bases from V and 5 bases from J, the junction contained 6 bases not matched to a gene. In DNA, the CDR3 is TGTGCCAGCAGCGCAGGGACTAGCTTCAACGAGCAGTACTTC. This sequence encodes CASSAGTSFNEQYF.

The CDR3 spells CSARGPLTEAFF. CDR3 nucleotides: TGCAGTGCTAGAGGTCCCTTAACTGAAGCTTTCTTT. The chain couples TRBV20-1 to TRBJ1-1; D not certain. CDR3 length: 12 amino acids. Deletions cut 1 base from V and 5 bases from J, with 8 bases between. The germline V gene has CDR1 DFQATT and CDR2 SNEGSKA (reference sequence).

The V and J genes are TRBV4-1 and TRBJ2-5, with D unclear. The J call may be incorrect, as the DNA end agrees better with TRBJ2-7. Germline V gene sequence: CDR1 MGHRA, CDR2 YSYEKL. The CDR3 length is 14 residues. CDR3 nucleotides: TGCGCCAGCAGCCAAGATTCACTTTCCTACGAGCAGTACTTC. Encoded protein: CASSQDSLSYEQYF.

V and J are TRBV5-6 and TRBJ1-2, with TRBD1 as a possible D gene (5 bases). This CDR3 is 13 amino acids long. Trimming shortened V by 3 bases and J by 3 bases, and 9 bases separated the two germline ends. The germline V gene has CDR1 SGHDT and CDR2 YYEEEE. CDR3 residues: CASSWQGDYGYTF. CDR3 nucleotides: TGTGCCAGCAGCTGGCAGGGCGACTATGGCTACACCTTC.

This sequence joins TRBV20-1 and TRBJ2-1; D is perhaps TRBD1 or TRBD2 (5 bases each). The end of the DNA fits TRBJ2-5 better, so the J call may be wrong. Germline V gives CDR1 DFQATT, CDR2 SNEGSKA (reference sequence). CDR3 length: 14 residues. DNA for the CDR3: TGCAGTGCGCGGGTTGGGACCCCAAGAGGGACCCAGTACTTC. Amino acid sequence: CSARVGTPRGTQYF.

This clonotype was counted a few times. The chain links TRBV2 to TRBJ2-5; D perhaps matches TRBD2 (6 bases). Trimming removed 8 bases at V and 5 bases at J, with 18 bases between. The CDR3 length is 14 residues. In germline, CDR1 is SNHLY, CDR2 FYNNEI. CDR3 in DNA: TGTGCCAGCCAAAAACGGGGGATCCAGGAGACCCAGTACTTC. Its translation: CASQKRGIQETQYF.

This chain joins TRBV6-4 and TRBJ2-3; D call uncertain. The CDR3 length is 13 residues. V lost 4 bases and J 6 bases, leaving 11 bases between the germline ends. CDR1 and CDR2 from the germline V gene are MRHNA and SNTAGT. The CDR3 sequence: CASSVTLGDTQYF. The CDR3 nucleotides read TGTGCCAGCAGTGTAACTTTGGGGGATACGCAGTATTTT.

This clonotype has a handful of counts. The chain employs TRBV24-1 and TRBJ2-2; 8 nucleotides agree with TRBD1. The germline V gene has CDR1 KGHDR and CDR2 SFDVKD. V shed 3 bases and J 1 base; nucleotides not matched to a gene: 3. The CDR3 is 16 amino acids. CDR3 residues: CATSDRTGRNTGELFF. The CDR3 nucleotides are TGTGCCACCAGTGATAGGACAGGGAGGAACACCGGGGAGCTGTTTTTT.

DNA of the CDR3: TGCGCCAGCAGCTTGTTTCTAGGCGAAGAGACCCAGTACTTC. Amino acid sequence: CASSLFLGEETQYF. The rearrangement joins TRBV5-1 to TRBJ2-5; D is unclear. The CDR3 consists of 14 residues. V was cut by 1 base and J by 3 bases, with 10 bases left in between. Germline lookup yields CDR1 SGHRS and CDR2 YFSETQ.

The rearrangement links TRBV6-6 to TRBJ2-1; 8 bases are a match to TRBD2. The CDR3 length is 15 residues. Germline CDR1 reads MNHNY; CDR2 reads SVGAGI (reference sequence). The V gene end was trimmed by 2 bases and the J gene end by 5 bases; junction bases not matched to a gene: 5. CDR3 coding DNA: TGTGCCAGCAGTTACGGACTAGCAGTGGACAATGAGCAGTTCTTC. Its protein product is CASSYGLAVDNEQFF.

This clonotype was seen only a few times. V and J are TRBV20-1 and TRBJ2-2; D not resolved. The length of the CDR3 is 13 residues. Trimming left V 6 bases short and J 3 bases short, with 11 bases between. Germline CDR1 and CDR2: DFQATT and SNEGSKA (reference sequence). The CDR3 protein is CSAERRYTGELFF. The CDR3 DNA is TGCAGTGCCGAGCGCAGATACACCGGGGAGCTGTTTTTT.

This clonotype turned up a few times. This rearrangement joins TRBV12-3 or TRBV12-4 to TRBJ2-7, with D unclear. V was shortened by 4 bases and J by 6 bases, with 7 bases between the two germline ends. The CDR3 covers 11 residues. The CDR3 DNA sequence: TGTGCCAGCAGTTCTATCGCCGAGCAGTACTTC. It codes for CASSSIAEQYF.

This clonotype has just a few counts. One end of the junction is discordant with germline, which a read error may explain. The J gene is TRBJ2-7, the V gene TRBV20-1; D unresolved. This CDR3 has 13 amino acids. Germline CDR1 and CDR2: DFQATT and SNEGSKA (reference sequence). The CDR3, as DNA: TGCAGTGCTAGGTTCGTCAGCTCCTACGGGCAGTACTTC. This gives the protein CSARFVSSYGQYF.

This chain uses TRBV7-3 with TRBJ2-7; weak D call: TRBD2 (6 bases). CDR3 length: 13 amino acids. Looked up from germline, CDR1 is SGHTA and CDR2 is FQGTGA. V lost 5 bases and J lost 6, with 14 bases in between. In DNA, the CDR3 is TGTGCCAGCAGCCCGGTTTCGGGGGTCGAGCAGTACTTC. Translating it yields CASSPVSGVEQYF.

Only a few counts were recorded for this clonotype. The chain uses TRBV3-1 and TRBJ2-3, with 7 bases identical to TRBD1. The CDR3 consists of 13 residues. V gave up 4 bases and J gave up 6 bases; unmatched junction bases: 4. Germline V gives CDR1 LGHDT, CDR2 YNNKEL (reference sequence). DNA of the CDR3: TGTGCCAGCAGCCCTCAGACAGGGGATACGCAGTATTTT. Translation gives CASSPQTGDTQYF.

This clonotype was picked up a small number of times. This chain links TRBV27 with TRBJ2-5; the match to TRBD2 covers 15 bases. The DNA end favors TRBJ2-7, so the J call may be wrong. Germline V CDR1 and CDR2: MNHEY, SMNVEV (reference sequence). The CDR3 spans 17 residues. CDR3 loop: CASREGLAGGLSYEQYF. Here the CDR3 DNA reads TGTGCCAGCAGGGAGGGACTAGCGGGAGGATTATCCTACGAGCAGTACTTC.

About this clonotype itself: At one boundary the junction diverges from the germline segment, which might be a read error. The chain joins TRBV6-5 to TRBJ1-2; weak D call: TRBD1 (5 bases). The germline CDR1 and CDR2 sequences are MNHEY and SVGAGI. The CDR3 spans 14 residues. CDR3 region: CASSYHGEGYDYTF. In DNA, the CDR3 is TGTGCCAGCAGTTACCACGGGGAGGGGTATGACTACACCTTC.

Regarding this clonotype: Here the CDR3 omits its conserved ending phenylalanine or tryptophan, so a read error is the likely source. The chain carries TRBV20-1 and TRBJ2-3, with D perhaps matching TRBD1 (6 bases). The CDR3 consists of 16 residues. Germline lookup yields CDR1 DFQATT and CDR2 SNEGSKA (reference sequence). The germline V and J ends were trimmed by 5 bases and 2 bases, with 20 bases remaining between them. The CDR3 loop reads CSAQPCRDIDTDTQYL. CDR3 nucleotides: TGCAGTGCTCAACCCTGCCGGGACATAGACACAGATACGCAGTATCTT.

Here the CDR3 DNA reads TGCGCCAGCAGCTTGACGGAAAAAGGGACCTATGGCTACACCTTC. This sequence encodes CASSLTEKGTYGYTF. The chain carries TRBV5-1 and TRBJ1-2, with D tentatively TRBD1 (5 bases). This CDR3 comprises 15 residues. With 1 base removed from V and 4 bases from J, the gap between germline ends came to 14 bases. The V gene's germline CDR1 is SGHRS and CDR2 YFSETQ. Full variable domain (remainder filled in from reference TRBV5-1 and TRBJ1-2): KAGVTQTPRYLIKTRGQQVTLSCSPISGHRSVSWYQQTPGQGLQFLFEYFSETQRNKGNFPGRFSGRQFSNSRSEMNVSTLELGDSALYLCASSLTEKGTYGYTFGSGTRLTVV.

The chain joins TRBV20-1 to TRBJ2-5, with TRBD1 matching 9 bases. With the DNA end fitting TRBJ2-7 better, the J assignment may be wrong. In germline, CDR1 is DFQATT, CDR2 SNEGSKA (reference sequence). This CDR3 region has 13 residues. The DNA for the CDR3 is TGCAGTGCCCCCGGGACAGGGCGGTACGAGCAGTACTTC. Translated: CSAPGTGRYEQYF.

V and J are TRBV6-2 or TRBV6-3 and TRBJ2-2; no definite D call. Trimming stripped 0 bases from V and 8 bases from J, with 13 bases between. The CDR3 is 15 amino acids. Per the germline V gene, CDR1 is MNHEY and CDR2 is SVGEGT. CDR3 residues: CASSYSPGPKGELFF. CDR3 coding DNA: TGTGCCAGCAGTTACTCTCCGGGCCCGAAAGGGGAGCTGTTTTTT.